These T cell receptor beta chains were read from a single sample in a study of blood T cells in healthy people across ages. TCRdb processed the 5' RACE reads anew with MiXCR; each CDR3 protein has one entry. The repertoire holds 1.5 million to 2 million distinct CDR3 sequences, roughly 49% seen once, with around 2.1% in the top ten. The specimen sequenced was blood. The receptors shown here come from a woman between 35 and 50 years old in good health. Each CDR3 is given with its conserved first and last residue. Fields, in order: clone size, J gene, V gene, D gene, CDR3 DNA, CDR3 protein. The D gene is left open where the match is weak. Size values are once, few and many counts, or a class for expanded clones, and some rows have none.

abundance: NA
j_gene: TRBJ2-1
v_gene: TRBV5-1
d_gene: TRBD1
CDR3nt: TGCGCCAGCAGCATTGTAACAGGGGGTGAGCAGTTCTTC
CDR3aa: CASSIVTGGEQFF

abundance: NA
j_gene: TRBJ2-1
v_gene: TRBV29-1
d_gene: NA
CDR3nt: TGCAGCGTTGAACAGGGTCCAGGCTCCTACAATGAGCAGTTCTTC
CDR3aa: CSVEQGPGSYNEQFF

abundance: NA
j_gene: TRBJ1-2
v_gene: TRBV12-3/TRBV12-4
d_gene: NA
CDR3nt: TGTGCCAGCACGGAGGGGAACGGCTACACCTTC
CDR3aa: CASTEGNGYTF

abundance: NA
j_gene: TRBJ1-1
v_gene: TRBV12-3/TRBV12-4
d_gene: NA
CDR3nt: TGTGCCAGCAGGCACGAGGGCACTGAAGCTTTCTTT
CDR3aa: CASRHEGTEAFF

abundance: few
j_gene: TRBJ1-5
v_gene: TRBV20-1
d_gene: TRBD1
CDR3nt: TGCAGTGCTAGAAGAGCGGACAGGGGGAGGAATCAGCCCCAGCATTTT
CDR3aa: CSARRADRGRNQPQHF

abundance: NA
j_gene: TRBJ2-6
v_gene: TRBV28
d_gene: NA
CDR3nt: TGTGCCAGCAGCCCCCAATCTCCGGGGGCCAACGTCCTGACTTTC
CDR3aa: CASSPQSPGANVLTF

abundance: NA
j_gene: TRBJ2-5
v_gene: TRBV10-2
d_gene: NA
CDR3nt: TGCGCCAGCAGTGAGCAGGCCCAAGAGACCCAGTACTTC
CDR3aa: CASSEQAQETQYF

abundance: NA
j_gene: TRBJ2-4
v_gene: TRBV7-2
d_gene: NA
CDR3nt: TGTGCCAGCAGCTTAACCCCCATCGGGGGTGTGGGAAACATTCAGTACTTC
CDR3aa: CASSLTPIGGVGNIQYF

abundance: NA
j_gene: TRBJ1-2
v_gene: TRBV9
d_gene: TRBD1
CDR3nt: TGTGCCAGCAAGGACAGGGGGCGAGATAGCTACACCTTC
CDR3aa: CASKDRGRDSYTF

abundance: NA
j_gene: TRBJ1-6
v_gene: TRBV7-2
d_gene: NA
CDR3nt: TGTGCCAGCAGCTTAGGGTCCGGCCACTCCTATAATTCACCCCTCCACTTT
CDR3aa: CASSLGSGHSYNSPLHF

abundance: NA
j_gene: TRBJ2-4
v_gene: TRBV12-3/TRBV12-4
d_gene: NA
CDR3nt: TGTGCCAGCAGTTTACAGGGGACCAAAAACATTCGGTACTTC
CDR3aa: CASSLQGTKNIRYF

abundance: NA
j_gene: TRBJ2-7
v_gene: TRBV24-1
d_gene: NA
CDR3nt: TGTGCCACCAGTGACCCGAGGGACACCTCACCCTACGAGCAGTACTTC
CDR3aa: CATSDPRDTSPYEQYF

abundance: few
j_gene: TRBJ2-7
v_gene: TRBV6-5
d_gene: NA
CDR3nt: TGTGCCAGCAGTTACCGGAGGGGAAGGCTCTACGAGCAGTACTTC
CDR3aa: CASSYRRGRLYEQYF

abundance: NA
j_gene: TRBJ1-1
v_gene: TRBV12-3/TRBV12-4
d_gene: NA
CDR3nt: TGTGCCAGCAGTTTTGTACGGAAGAACACTGAAGCTTTCTTT
CDR3aa: CASSFVRKNTEAFF

abundance: NA
j_gene: TRBJ2-5
v_gene: TRBV29-1
d_gene: NA
CDR3nt: TGCAGCGTTGAGGGGCGGAAACAAGAGACCCAGTACTTC
CDR3aa: CSVEGRKQETQYF

abundance: few
j_gene: TRBJ2-7
v_gene: TRBV11-2
d_gene: TRBD2
CDR3nt: TGTGCCAGCAGCTCGAGAGCGGGGGGAAGATACAATGAGCAGTACTTC
CDR3aa: CASSSRAGGRYNEQYF

abundance: NA
j_gene: TRBJ2-1
v_gene: TRBV5-1
d_gene: TRBD1
CDR3nt: TGCGCCAGCGGAAAGACAGGGAGCTCCTACAATGAGCAGTTCTTC
CDR3aa: CASGKTGSSYNEQFF

abundance: NA
j_gene: TRBJ2-7
v_gene: TRBV15
d_gene: TRBD2
CDR3nt: TGTGCCACCAGCAAGGGTCCAGGATCAGCGGGGAGCTCCTACGGGCAGTACTTC
CDR3aa: CATSKGPGSAGSSYGQYF

abundance: NA
j_gene: TRBJ2-1
v_gene: TRBV10-3
d_gene: NA
CDR3nt: TGTGCCATCAGTGGTAACTCCAATGAGCAGTTCTTC
CDR3aa: CAISGNSNEQFF

abundance: NA
j_gene: TRBJ2-5
v_gene: TRBV4-3
d_gene: TRBD2
CDR3nt: TGCGCCAGCAGCCAACAGCGGGGGGCTCCGGAGACCCAGTACTTC
CDR3aa: CASSQQRGAPETQYF

abundance: NA
j_gene: TRBJ2-7
v_gene: TRBV21-1
d_gene: NA
CDR3nt: TGTGCCAGCAGCAATGGCATTCCGGGACAGGGCTTCTCCGAGCAGTACTTC
CDR3aa: CASSNGIPGQGFSEQYF

abundance: NA
j_gene: TRBJ2-5
v_gene: TRBV29-1
d_gene: NA
CDR3nt: TGCAGCGCTCCCACGGGCCAGTTAGACGAGACCCAGTACTTC
CDR3aa: CSAPTGQLDETQYF

abundance: NA
j_gene: TRBJ2-1
v_gene: TRBV7-9
d_gene: NA
CDR3nt: TGTGCCAGCAGCGTAGACTCCCTGGGTGAGCAGTTCTTC
CDR3aa: CASSVDSLGEQFF

abundance: NA
j_gene: TRBJ2-3
v_gene: TRBV7-9
d_gene: NA
CDR3nt: TGTGCCAGCAGCAACGCCGGGGGATCACGGTATTTT
CDR3aa: CASSNAGGSRYF

abundance: few
j_gene: TRBJ2-1
v_gene: TRBV12-3/TRBV12-4
d_gene: NA
CDR3nt: TGTGCCAGCAGTTTATTACAGAATGAGCAGTTCTTC
CDR3aa: CASSLLQNEQFF

abundance: NA
j_gene: TRBJ2-1
v_gene: TRBV7-9
d_gene: TRBD2
CDR3nt: TGTGCCGCAGAGGGGGGGACTAGCGGAATCGGTGAGCAGTTCTTC
CDR3aa: CAAEGGTSGIGEQFF

abundance: NA
j_gene: TRBJ2-3
v_gene: TRBV7-9
d_gene: NA
CDR3nt: TGTGCCAGCGAGAGGGCTTGGGATACGCAGTATTTT
CDR3aa: CASERAWDTQYF

abundance: NA
j_gene: TRBJ1-2
v_gene: TRBV29-1
d_gene: NA
CDR3nt: TGCAGCGTTGAACTAGTGGTGGGCTACACCTTC
CDR3aa: CSVELVVGYTF

abundance: NA
j_gene: TRBJ2-3
v_gene: TRBV27
d_gene: NA
CDR3nt: TGTGCCAGCAGGCCAAGAGTCCCCGCCGTCACAGATACGCAGTATTTT
CDR3aa: CASRPRVPAVTDTQYF

abundance: NA
j_gene: TRBJ1-4
v_gene: TRBV4-3
d_gene: TRBD1
CDR3nt: TGCGCCTGCAGCCAAGCAAGTCCGGGTGACAGGGAAACTAATGAAAAACTGTTTTTT
CDR3aa: CACSQASPGDRETNEKLFF

abundance: few
j_gene: TRBJ1-2
v_gene: TRBV5-1
d_gene: NA
CDR3nt: TGCGCCAGCAGCTTGGAAAGACAGCTCTATGGCTACACCTTC
CDR3aa: CASSLERQLYGYTF

abundance: NA
j_gene: TRBJ2-1
v_gene: TRBV7-3
d_gene: TRBD1
CDR3nt: TGTGCCAGCAGCCCCTCCGGGACAGGGGGCTACAATGAGCAGTTCTTC
CDR3aa: CASSPSGTGGYNEQFF

abundance: NA
j_gene: TRBJ2-5
v_gene: TRBV7-2
d_gene: TRBD1
CDR3nt: TGTGCCAGCAGCCGGACAGGGAGATCGGGCGAGACCCAGTACTTC
CDR3aa: CASSRTGRSGETQYF

abundance: NA
j_gene: TRBJ2-7
v_gene: TRBV6-2/TRBV6-3
d_gene: TRBD1
CDR3nt: TGTGCCAGCAGCTACAGGGGAACCTCCTACGAGCAGTACTTC
CDR3aa: CASSYRGTSYEQYF

abundance: NA
j_gene: TRBJ2-5
v_gene: TRBV24-1
d_gene: NA
CDR3nt: TGTGCCACCAGTGATTTGCTAGGGGGGTTGGAGACCCAGTACTTC
CDR3aa: CATSDLLGGLETQYF